The next 29 T cell receptor beta chains were all read from a single sample in a study of T cell responses to AZD1222 COVID-19 vaccine (dated by TCRdb to about 2021). The time point label corresponds to: about 28 days (+/-7) after the second vaccine dose. The library was produced with the immunoSEQ multiplex PCR assay. TCRdb retrieved this table from immuneACCESS and kept in-frame rearrangements only. Not all clones are present; in checked studies, unresolved V genes account for under half, and no reason is known for the remainder. This sample lists over 110,000 clones; 85% to 90% were detected once. Approximately 1.6% of the sample lies in the top ten. This material consisted of peripheral blood, taken 28 days after the second AZD1222 dose. These receptors came from an adult who received the AZD1222 COVID-19 vaccine.

CDR3 amino acids: CASSLSVGYQPQHF. For the CDR3, the DNA is TGTGCCAGCAGTTTATCGGTGGGGTATCAGCCCCAGCATTTT. The J gene is TRBJ1-5, the V gene TRBV27; D uncertain. Trimming stripped 0 bases from V and 5 bases from J, with 8 bases between. The CDR3 totals 14 residues. Germline V gives CDR1 MNHEY, CDR2 SMNVEV (reference sequence).

This clone occurred once. The rearrangement joins TRBV28 to TRBJ1-1, with TRBD1 matching 9 bases. The CDR3 contains 16 residues. The V segment lost 1 base and the J segment 0 bases; nucleotides outside the gene matches: 3. Germline values: CDR1 MDHEN, CDR2 SYDVKM. CDR3 in amino acids: CASSLLGQGMNTEAFF. CDR3 coding DNA: TGTGCCAGCAGTTTATTGGGACAGGGAATGAACACTGAAGCTTTCTTT.

There are a few counts of this clone. The rearrangement joins TRBV29-1 to TRBJ1-1; D gene ambiguous. In germline, CDR1 is SQVTM, CDR2 ANQGSEA. With 6 bases removed from V and 1 base from J, the gap between germline ends came to 15 bases. The CDR3 spans 14 residues. CDR3 in DNA: TGCAGCGTCAGCCCGAGCCCTGGGAACACTGAAGCTTTCTTT. Its protein is CSVSPSPGNTEAFF.

The V call is TRBV7-9, the J call TRBJ2-3, with D unclear. Germline V gene sequence: CDR1 SEHNR, CDR2 FQNEAQ (reference sequence). Trimming left V 0 bases short and J 6 bases short, with 7 bases between. This CDR3 spans 13 amino acids. CDR3 protein: CASSLASVDTQYF. CDR3 sequence (DNA): TGTGCCAGCAGCTTAGCGTCCGTTGATACGCAGTATTTT.

V is TRBV5-4 and J is TRBJ1-6, with 10 bases that match TRBD1. Germline V CDR1 and CDR2: SGHNT, YYREEE (reference sequence). The CDR3 contains 16 residues. Trimming took 3 bases from V and 3 from J; bases not matched to a gene: 3. CDR3 residues: CASSSRTGGYNSPLHF. The CDR3 DNA is TGTGCCAGCAGCTCTCGGACAGGGGGCTATAATTCACCCCTCCACTTT.

This chain uses TRBV18 with TRBJ2-1, with TRBD2 matching over 7 bases. The CDR3 loop spans 13 amino acids. V shed 3 bases and J 14 bases; nucleotides not matched to a gene: 10. The germline gives CDR1 KGHSH, CDR2 LQKENI. CDR3 sequence: CASSPLLAEKEFF. Written as DNA, the CDR3 is TGTGCCAGCTCACCCCTGCTAGCGGAGAAAGAGTTCTTC.

This chain joins TRBV4-3 and TRBJ2-2; D is ambiguous. Germline lookup yields CDR1 LGHNA and CDR2 YSLEER. The length of the CDR3 is 16 residues. Trimming removed 0 bases from V and 4 bases from J, with 12 bases in between. Here the CDR3 DNA reads TGCGCCAGCAGCCAAGACCAGACTCTCCGCACCGGGGAGCTGTTTTTT. Translation: CASSQDQTLRTGELFF.

The J gene is TRBJ1-6, the V gene TRBV7-9; no firm D call. Per germline, CDR1 SEHNR and CDR2 FQNEAQ (reference sequence). The CDR3 totals 12 residues. Trimming stripped 5 bases from V and 15 bases from J, with 14 bases between. DNA of the CDR3: TGTGCCAGCAGCCCAGATCCCCCTCACCTCCACTTT. As protein: CASSPDPPHLHF.

This clone was observed a few times. V is TRBV28 and J is TRBJ1-1, with a weak D call TRBD1 (5 bases). Trimming left V 3 bases short and J 5 bases short, with 13 bases between. CDR1 is MDHEN, CDR2 SYDVKM, per germline. CDR3 length: 14 residues. The CDR3 DNA follows: TGTGCCAGCAGTTTCAAAGGGGAGGGTACTGAAGCTTTCTTT. Translation gives CASSFKGEGTEAFF.

The V and J genes are TRBV7-2 and TRBJ1-1; no definite D call. The CDR3 covers 14 residues. CDR1 and CDR2 (germline): SGHTA, FQGNSA. Deletions cut 1 base from V and 5 bases from J, with 11 bases between. The CDR3, as DNA: TGTGCCAGCAGCTTAGGTCAGGTTGGGACTGAAGCTTTCTTT. It specifies CASSLGQVGTEAFF.

The CDR3 here is CASSLQGALGEKLFF. The CDR3 DNA sequence: TGCGCCAGCAGCTTACAGGGGGCGCTGGGAGAAAAACTGTTTTTT. The V and J genes are TRBV5-1 and TRBJ1-4, with 9 bases identical to TRBD1. V gave up 2 bases and J gave up 8 bases; unmatched junction bases: 7. Germline assignment: CDR1 SGHRS and CDR2 YFSETQ. CDR3 length: 15 amino acids.

Regarding this clone: Relative to the germline gene, one junction end is altered; a read error may explain this. The chain is built from TRBV27 and TRBJ2-7, with D tentatively TRBD1 or TRBD2 (5 bases each). Germline loops: CDR1 MNHEY, CDR2 SMNVEV (reference sequence). The CDR3 spans 14 residues. In DNA, the CDR3 is TGTGCCAGCAGTATAACCGCCGGGACCGGCGTACGAAACTTC. Its translation: CASSITAGTGVRNF.

CDR3 nucleotide sequence: TGTGCCACCAGCAGAGATGTCCCAGATACGCAGTATTTT. Translating gives CATSRDVPDTQYF. This sequence joins TRBV15 and TRBJ2-3; no reliable D call. The CDR3 totals 13 residues. V was cut by 0 bases and J by 4 bases, with 5 bases left in between. Per germline, CDR1 LNHNV and CDR2 YYDKDF (reference sequence).

Only a few counts were recorded for this clone. The V call is TRBV20-1, the J call TRBJ2-7, with a weak D call TRBD2 (5 bases). Deletions cut 3 bases from V and 4 bases from J, with 13 bases between. The germline gives CDR1 DFQATT, CDR2 SNEGSKA (reference sequence). The CDR3 has 13 amino acids. The CDR3 spells CSASIGRGYEQYV. In nucleotides, the CDR3 is TGCAGTGCTAGTATAGGACGGGGATACGAGCAGTACGTC.

This chain links TRBV25-1 with TRBJ1-4; TRBD1 aligns across 7 bases. The germline V gene has CDR1 MGHDK and CDR2 SYGVNS. The CDR3 sequence is 15 residues long. V dropped 8 bases and J dropped 6; count of bases not matched to a gene: 12. The DNA for the CDR3 is TGTGCCAGCTTTAAACAGGACAGGAGCGATGAAAAACTGTTTTTT. It yields the protein CASFKQDRSDEKLFF. The full variable domain, its missing parts supplied by reference TRBV25-1 and TRBJ1-4, is EADIYQTPRYLVIGTGKKITLECSQTMGHDKMYWYQQDPGMELHLIHYSYGVNSTEKGDLSSESTVSRIRTEHFPLTLESARPSHTSQYLCASFKQDRSDEKLFFGSGTQLSVL.

The rearrangement uses TRBV3-1 (or the pseudogene TRBV3-2) and TRBJ1-3, with D tentatively TRBD1 (5 bases). V shed 1 base and J shed 0 bases, with 7 bases lying between them. The CDR3 extends over 15 amino acids. Germline-derived CDR1 and CDR2 are LGHDT and YNNKEL (reference sequence). The CDR3 nucleotides are TGTGCCAGCAGCCAAGGGGGGGTCTCTGGAAACACCATATATTTT. It codes for CASSQGGVSGNTIYF.

The rearrangement uses TRBV12-3 or TRBV12-4 and TRBJ2-1; D is unclear. The length of the CDR3 is 12 residues. V gave up 1 base and J gave up 15 bases, with 13 bases separating them. The CDR3 DNA follows: TGTGCCAGCAGTTTAGGAGCGCGTGAGACGTTCTTC. It specifies CASSLGARETFF.

The chain has TRBV10-3 and TRBJ1-3; 10 bases line up with TRBD1. The CDR3 consists of 15 residues. Losses at the gene ends were 9 bases for V and 4 bases for J; bases not matched to a gene: 9. In germline, CDR1 is ENHRY, CDR2 SYGVKD. The CDR3 loop reads CAIGDGDRGGNTIYF. CDR3 nucleotides: TGTGCCATAGGAGACGGGGACAGGGGAGGAAACACCATATATTTT.

CDR3 loop: CASSSNRGQADTQYF. DNA for the CDR3: TGTGCCAGCAGCTCAAACAGGGGGCAGGCAGATACGCAGTATTTT. The chain combines TRBV7-9 with TRBJ2-3; 9 bases line up with TRBD1. The V segment lost 4 bases and the J segment 4 bases; nucleotides outside the gene matches: 6. This CDR3 comprises 15 residues. CDR1 and CDR2 (germline): SEHNR, FQNEAQ (reference sequence).

This clone has just a few counts. This rearrangement joins TRBV19 to TRBJ1-6; D not resolved. CDR3 length equals 15 residues. Trimming shortened V by 9 bases and J by 9 bases, and 21 bases separated the two germline ends. The V gene's germline CDR1 is LNHDA and CDR2 SQIVND (reference sequence). CDR3 amino acids: CASNSMKGGSSPLHF. The CDR3 DNA reads as TGTGCCAGCAATAGTATGAAGGGAGGCAGTTCACCCCTCCACTTT.

This clone was seen once. The chain uses TRBV28 and TRBJ2-7; 7 bases line up with TRBD2. Germline-derived CDR1 and CDR2 are MDHEN and SYDVKM. Trimming at V came to 3 bases and at J to 4 bases, leaving 3 bases not matched to a gene. There are 13 residues in the CDR3. For the CDR3, the DNA is TGTGCCAGCAGTTTTAGACTAGCATACGAGCAGTACGTC. Encoded protein: CASSFRLAYEQYV.

The rearrangement links TRBV28 to TRBJ1-2; D perhaps matches TRBD1 (5 bases). V lost 6 bases to trimming and J lost 5 bases, with 7 bases between them. Looked up from germline, CDR1 is MDHEN and CDR2 is SYDVKM. The CDR3 is 11 residues long. CDR3 amino acids: CASSGGYGYTF. The CDR3 bases are TGTGCCAGCAGCGGGGGGTATGGCTACACCTTC.

CDR3: CASSWRTSWDGYTF. CDR3 coding DNA: TGCGCCAGCAGCTGGCGGACTAGCTGGGATGGCTACACCTTC. The chain joins TRBV5-1 to TRBJ1-2, with D uncertain. The germline V and J ends were trimmed by 3 bases and 6 bases, with 15 bases remaining between them. From germline, CDR1 is SGHRS and CDR2 YFSETQ. The CDR3 consists of 14 residues.

This clone has a handful of counts. The V gene is TRBV19, the J gene TRBJ2-2; 11 nucleotides line up with TRBD2. Germline assignment: CDR1 LNHDA and CDR2 SQIVND (reference sequence). CDR3 length equals 17 residues. Trimming cost V 5 bases and J 0 bases; bases outside gene matches: 5. The CDR3 is CASSVLAGVTNTGELFF. CDR3 nucleotide sequence: TGTGCCAGTAGTGTACTAGCGGGGGTGACGAACACCGGGGAGCTGTTTTTT.

In its sample, this clone was seen once. The chain links TRBV6-5 to TRBJ1-1; 7 bases align to TRBD1. The junction had 7 bases not matched to a gene; V was cut back by 5 bases and J by 4 bases. The CDR3 sequence is 14 residues long. CDR1 is MNHEY, CDR2 SVGAGI, per germline. The CDR3 reads CASSLQGEGTEAFF. The DNA of the CDR3 is TGTGCCAGCAGTCTCCAGGGGGAGGGCACTGAAGCTTTCTTT.

This clone showed up just a few times. The chain employs TRBV19 and TRBJ2-3; a weak D match, TRBD2 (5 bases). The CDR3 runs to 14 residues. V was cut by 4 bases and J by 5 bases, with 13 bases left in between. Germline V gene data show CDR1 as LNHDA and CDR2 as SQIVND (reference sequence). The CDR3 here is CASSTSPGVDTQYF. CDR3 DNA: TGTGCCAGTAGTACCAGCCCCGGGGTAGATACGCAGTATTTT.

J is TRBJ2-6 and V is TRBV6-5, with D perhaps matching TRBD1 or TRBD2 (5 bases each). The germline V and J ends were trimmed by 6 bases and 0 bases, with 9 bases remaining between them. The CDR3 has 15 amino acids. Germline V gene sequence: CDR1 MNHEY, CDR2 SVGAGI. CDR3 nucleotides: TGTGCCAGCAGAGCAGGGAGCTCTGGGGCCAACGTCCTGACTTTC. Translating gives CASRAGSSGANVLTF.

Here the CDR3 reads CAWRGTASGNTIYF. CDR3 nucleotide sequence: TGTGCCTGGAGGGGGACAGCCTCTGGAAACACCATATATTTT. This chain uses TRBV30 with TRBJ1-3, with 7 bases that match TRBD1. J was trimmed by 0 bases and V by 3 bases; bases with no gene match: 2. Germline lookup yields CDR1 GTSNPN and CDR2 SVGIG (reference sequence). There are 14 residues in the CDR3.

CDR3 in DNA: TGTGCCAGCAGCTCACAGGTCGGGATAGCCAAAAACATTCAGTACTTC. It is translated as CASSSQVGIAKNIQYF. The V and J genes are TRBV5-4 and TRBJ2-4; D could derive from TRBD1 or TRBD2 (5 bases each). The CDR3 length is 16 residues. The V end lost 3 bases, the J end lost 0 bases, and 13 bases lay between the germline ends. From germline, CDR1 is SGHNT and CDR2 YYREEE (reference sequence).